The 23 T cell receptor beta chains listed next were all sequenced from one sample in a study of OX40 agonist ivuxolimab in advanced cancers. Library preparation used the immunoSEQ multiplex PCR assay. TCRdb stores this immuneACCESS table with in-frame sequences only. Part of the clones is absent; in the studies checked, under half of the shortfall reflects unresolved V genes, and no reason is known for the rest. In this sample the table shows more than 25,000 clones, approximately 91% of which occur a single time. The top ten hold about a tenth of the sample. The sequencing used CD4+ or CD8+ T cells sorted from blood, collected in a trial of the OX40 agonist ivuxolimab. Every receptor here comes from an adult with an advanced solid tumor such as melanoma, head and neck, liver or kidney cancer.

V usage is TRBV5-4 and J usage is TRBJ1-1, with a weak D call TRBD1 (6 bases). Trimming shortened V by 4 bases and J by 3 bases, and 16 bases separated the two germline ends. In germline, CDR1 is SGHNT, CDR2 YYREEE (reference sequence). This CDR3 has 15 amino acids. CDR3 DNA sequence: TGTGCCAGCAGCCCCCAACAGGGCCGTTACACTGAAGCTTTCTTT. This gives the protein CASSPQQGRYTEAFF.

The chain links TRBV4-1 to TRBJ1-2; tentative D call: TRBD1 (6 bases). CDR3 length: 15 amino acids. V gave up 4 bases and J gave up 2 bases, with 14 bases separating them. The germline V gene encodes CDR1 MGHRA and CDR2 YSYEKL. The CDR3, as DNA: TGCGCCAGCAGCCTCACCCTGACAGGCAACTATGGCTACACCTTC. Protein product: CASSLTLTGNYGYTF.

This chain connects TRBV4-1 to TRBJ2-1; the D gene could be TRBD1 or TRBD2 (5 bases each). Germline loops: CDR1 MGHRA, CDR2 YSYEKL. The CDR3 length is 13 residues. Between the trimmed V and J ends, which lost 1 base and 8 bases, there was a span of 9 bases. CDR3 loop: CASSQVGVDEQFF. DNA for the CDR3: TGCGCCAGCAGCCAAGTGGGGGTCGATGAGCAGTTCTTC.

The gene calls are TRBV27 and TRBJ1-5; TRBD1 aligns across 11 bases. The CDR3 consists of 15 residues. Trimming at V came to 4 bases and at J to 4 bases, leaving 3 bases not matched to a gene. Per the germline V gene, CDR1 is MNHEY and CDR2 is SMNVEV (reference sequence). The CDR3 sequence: CASSWGQGGNQPQHF. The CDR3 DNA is TGTGCCAGCAGTTGGGGACAGGGGGGGAATCAGCCCCAGCATTTT.

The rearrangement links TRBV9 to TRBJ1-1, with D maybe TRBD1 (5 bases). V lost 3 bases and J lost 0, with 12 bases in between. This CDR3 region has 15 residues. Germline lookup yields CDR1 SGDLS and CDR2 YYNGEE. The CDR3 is CASSARDGMNTEAFF. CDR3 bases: TGTGCCAGCAGCGCCCGGGACGGGATGAACACTGAAGCTTTCTTT.

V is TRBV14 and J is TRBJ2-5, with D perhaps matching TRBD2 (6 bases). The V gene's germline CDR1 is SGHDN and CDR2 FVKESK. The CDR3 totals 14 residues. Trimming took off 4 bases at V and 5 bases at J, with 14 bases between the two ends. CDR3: CASSPRGGVETQYF. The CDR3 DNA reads TGTGCCAGCAGCCCGCGGGGTGGGGTTGAGACCCAGTACTTC.

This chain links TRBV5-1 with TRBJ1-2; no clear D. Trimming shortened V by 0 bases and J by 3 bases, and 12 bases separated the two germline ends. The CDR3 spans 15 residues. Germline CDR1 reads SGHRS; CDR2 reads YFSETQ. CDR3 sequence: CASSLVGGRDYGYTF. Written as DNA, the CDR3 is TGCGCCAGCAGCTTGGTTGGAGGGAGGGACTATGGCTACACCTTC.

The CDR3 sequence is CASSLTGNNEQFF. CDR3 nucleotide sequence: TGTGCCAGCAGCTTAACGGGGAACAATGAGCAGTTCTTC. The rearrangement links TRBV7-9 to TRBJ2-1, with D possibly matching TRBD2 (5 bases). Germline assignment: CDR1 SEHNR and CDR2 FQNEAQ (reference sequence). There are 13 residues in the CDR3. The V gene lost 2 bases and the J gene lost 5 bases, with 7 bases spanning the gap.

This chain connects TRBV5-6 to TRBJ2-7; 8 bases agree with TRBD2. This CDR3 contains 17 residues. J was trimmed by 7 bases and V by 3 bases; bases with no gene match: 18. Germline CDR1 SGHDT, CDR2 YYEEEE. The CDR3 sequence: CASSWGLGSAGTGEQYF. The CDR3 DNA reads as TGTGCCAGCAGCTGGGGACTAGGATCCGCGGGTACGGGGGAGCAGTACTTC.

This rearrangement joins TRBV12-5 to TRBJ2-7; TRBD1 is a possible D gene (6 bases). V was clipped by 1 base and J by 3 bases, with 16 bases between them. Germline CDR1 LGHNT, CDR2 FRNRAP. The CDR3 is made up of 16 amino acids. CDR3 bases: TGTGCTAGTGGTTTGGCCCTAGCAGGGGCTAGCTACGAGCAGTACTTC. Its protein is CASGLALAGASYEQYF. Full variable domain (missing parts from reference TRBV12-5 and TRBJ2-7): DARVTQTPRHKVTEMGQEVTMRCQPILGHNTVFWYRQTMMQGLELLAYFRNRAPLDDSGMPKDRFSAEMPDATLATLKIQPSEPRDSAVYFCASGLALAGASYEQYFGPGTRLTVT.

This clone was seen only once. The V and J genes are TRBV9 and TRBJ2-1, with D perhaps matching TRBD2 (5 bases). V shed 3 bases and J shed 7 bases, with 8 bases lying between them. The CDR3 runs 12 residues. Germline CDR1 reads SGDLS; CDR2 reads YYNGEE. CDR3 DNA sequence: TGTGCCAGCAGCGCACTAGTGAATGAGCAGTTCTTC. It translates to CASSALVNEQFF. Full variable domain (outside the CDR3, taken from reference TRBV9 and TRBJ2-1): DSGVTQTPKHLITATGQRVTLRCSPRSGDLSVYWYQQSLDQGLQFLIQYYNGEERAKGNILERFSAQQFPDLHSELNLSSLELGDSALYFCASSALVNEQFFGPGTRLTVL.

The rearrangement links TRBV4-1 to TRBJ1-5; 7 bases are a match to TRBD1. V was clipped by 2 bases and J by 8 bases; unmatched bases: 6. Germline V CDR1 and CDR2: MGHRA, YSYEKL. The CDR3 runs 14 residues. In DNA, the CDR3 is TGCGCCAGCAGCCAAATGACAGGGCGGGAGCCCCAGCATTTT. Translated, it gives CASSQMTGREPQHF.

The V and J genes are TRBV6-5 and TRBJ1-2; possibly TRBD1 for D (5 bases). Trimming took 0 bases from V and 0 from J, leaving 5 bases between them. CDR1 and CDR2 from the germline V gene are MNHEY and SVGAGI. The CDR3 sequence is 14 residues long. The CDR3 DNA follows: TGTGCCAGCAGTTACTCGACAGCTAACTATGGCTACACCTTC. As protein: CASSYSTANYGYTF.

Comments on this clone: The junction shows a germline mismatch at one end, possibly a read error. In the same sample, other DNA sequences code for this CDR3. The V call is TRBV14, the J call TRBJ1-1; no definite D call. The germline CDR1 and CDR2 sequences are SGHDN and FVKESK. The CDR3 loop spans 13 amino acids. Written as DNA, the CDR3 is TGTGCCAGCAGCGCACTAGACGGCTCTGAGGCTTTCTTT. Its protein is CASSALDGSEAFF.

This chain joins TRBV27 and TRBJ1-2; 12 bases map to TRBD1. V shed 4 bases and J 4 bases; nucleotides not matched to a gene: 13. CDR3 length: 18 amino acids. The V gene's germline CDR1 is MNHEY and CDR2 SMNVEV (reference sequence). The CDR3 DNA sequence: TGTGCCAGCAGTTACGATCGGGACAGGGGGCTTGATTTCTATGGCTACACCTTC. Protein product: CASSYDRDRGLDFYGYTF.

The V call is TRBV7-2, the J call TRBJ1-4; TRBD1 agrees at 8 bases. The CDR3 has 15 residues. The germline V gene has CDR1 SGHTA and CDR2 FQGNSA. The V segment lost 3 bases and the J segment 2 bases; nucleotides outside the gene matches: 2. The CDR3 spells CASSFWTGTNEKLFF. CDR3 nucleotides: TGTGCCAGCAGCTTCTGGACAGGGACTAATGAAAAACTGTTTTTT.

CDR3 sequence (DNA): TGTGCCAGCCAAAACAGGGCGGTCACTGAAGCTTTCTTT. It yields the protein CASQNRAVTEAFF. This rearrangement joins TRBV19 to TRBJ1-1, with TRBD1 as a possible D gene (6 bases). Germline-derived CDR1 and CDR2 are LNHDA and SQIVND (reference sequence). V dropped 9 bases and J dropped 4 bases, with 15 bases sitting between them. The CDR3 covers 13 residues.

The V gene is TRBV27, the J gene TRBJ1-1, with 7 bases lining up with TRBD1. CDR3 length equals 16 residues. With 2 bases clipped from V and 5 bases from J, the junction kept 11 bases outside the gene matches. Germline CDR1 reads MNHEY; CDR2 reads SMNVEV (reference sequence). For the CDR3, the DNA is TGTGCCAGCAGTTTAACCCGACAGGGTTTAGGAACTGAAGCTTTCTTT. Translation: CASSLTRQGLGTEAFF.

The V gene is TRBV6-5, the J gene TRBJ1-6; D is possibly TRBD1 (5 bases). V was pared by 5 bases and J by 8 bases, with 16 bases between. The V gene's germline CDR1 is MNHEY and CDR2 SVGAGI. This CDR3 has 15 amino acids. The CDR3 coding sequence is TGTGCCAGCAGTACCCCGGGACGGCCCGATTCACCCCTCCACTTT. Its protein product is CASSTPGRPDSPLHF.

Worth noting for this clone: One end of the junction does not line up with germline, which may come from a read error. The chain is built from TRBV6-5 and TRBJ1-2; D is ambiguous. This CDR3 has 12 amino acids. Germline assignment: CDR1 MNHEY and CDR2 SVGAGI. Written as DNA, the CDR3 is TGTGCCAGCAGTGACTCTTGGGTAGCCTACACCTTC. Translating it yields CASSDSWVAYTF.

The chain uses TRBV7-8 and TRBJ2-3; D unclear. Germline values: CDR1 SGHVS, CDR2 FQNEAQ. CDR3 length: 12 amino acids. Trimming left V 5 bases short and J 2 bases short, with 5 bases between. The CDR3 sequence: CASSLPTDTQYF. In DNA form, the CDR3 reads TGTGCCAGCAGCCTACCCACAGATACGCAGTATTTT.

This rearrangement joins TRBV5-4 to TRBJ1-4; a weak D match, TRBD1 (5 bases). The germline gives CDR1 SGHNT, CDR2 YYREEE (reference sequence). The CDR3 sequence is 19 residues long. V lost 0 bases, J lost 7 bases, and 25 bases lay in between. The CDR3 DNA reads TGTGCCAGCAGCTTGGCCAGAAAGTTTGGCAGGGAATGGGGTGAAAAACTGTTTTTT. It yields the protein CASSLARKFGREWGEKLFF.

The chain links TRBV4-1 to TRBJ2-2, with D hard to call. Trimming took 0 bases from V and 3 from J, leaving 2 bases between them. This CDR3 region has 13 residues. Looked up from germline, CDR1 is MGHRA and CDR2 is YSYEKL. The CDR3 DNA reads TGCGCCAGCAGCCAAGAATACACCGGGGAGCTGTTTTTT. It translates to CASSQEYTGELFF.